Described below is a single T cell receptor (beta chain) sequence and its context. The data are from a study of blood T cell repertoires in COVID-19. Background on the study: T cells, B-cell-depleted T cells, or PBMCs provided the cDNA or gDNA that served as material.

The authors' processing: Researchers report that nucleated cell counts were estimated from reference gene primer amplification. Profiling relied on immunoSEQ multiplex PCR, and the TCRdb table lists in-frame clones only, not all of them. D and trimming come from the DNA, and the V and J calls and clone size come from that table. The repertoire consists of 200,000 to 250,000 clones, with roughly 80% occurring once and the leading ten covering approximately 3.2%. Source material: peripheral blood. This receptor was taken from a woman aged 18-29 years with acute or convalescent COVID-19.

The CDR3 protein is CASSLGDRNQETQYF. CDR3 DNA: TGTGCCAGCAGCTTAGGGGACAGGAACCAAGAGACCCAGTACTTC. This sequence joins TRBV7-2 and TRBJ2-5, with 8 bases that match TRBD1. The CDR3 has 15 amino acids. V shed 1 base and J 0 bases; nucleotides not matched to a gene: 1. The V gene's germline CDR1 is SGHTA and CDR2 FQGNSA.